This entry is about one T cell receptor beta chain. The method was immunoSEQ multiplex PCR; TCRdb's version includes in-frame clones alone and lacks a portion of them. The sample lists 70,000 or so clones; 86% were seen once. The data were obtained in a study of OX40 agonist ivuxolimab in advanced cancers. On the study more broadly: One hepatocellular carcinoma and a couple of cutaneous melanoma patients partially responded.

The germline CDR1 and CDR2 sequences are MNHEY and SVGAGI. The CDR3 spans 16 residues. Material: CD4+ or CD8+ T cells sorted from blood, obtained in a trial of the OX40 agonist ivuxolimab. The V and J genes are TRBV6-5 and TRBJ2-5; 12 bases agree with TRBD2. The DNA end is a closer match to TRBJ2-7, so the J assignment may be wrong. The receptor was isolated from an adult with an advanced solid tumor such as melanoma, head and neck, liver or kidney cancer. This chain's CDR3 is CASSYLLAGGTYEQYF. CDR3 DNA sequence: TGTGCCAGCAGTTATTTACTAGCGGGAGGAACCTACGAGCAGTACTTC.